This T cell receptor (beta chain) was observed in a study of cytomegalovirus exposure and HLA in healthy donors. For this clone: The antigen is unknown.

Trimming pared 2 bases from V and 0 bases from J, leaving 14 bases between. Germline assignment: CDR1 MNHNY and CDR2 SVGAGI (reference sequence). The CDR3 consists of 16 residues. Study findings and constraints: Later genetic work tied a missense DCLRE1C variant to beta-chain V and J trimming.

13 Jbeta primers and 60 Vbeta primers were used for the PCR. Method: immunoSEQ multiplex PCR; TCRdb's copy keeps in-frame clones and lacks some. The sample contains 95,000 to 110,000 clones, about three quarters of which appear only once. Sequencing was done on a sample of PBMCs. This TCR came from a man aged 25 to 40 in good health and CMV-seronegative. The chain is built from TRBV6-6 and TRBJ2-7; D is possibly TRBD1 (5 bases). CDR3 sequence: CASSYKQARSSYEQYF. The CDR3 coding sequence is TGTGCCAGCAGTTACAAACAGGCCCGGAGCTCCTACGAGCAGTACTTC.